This is a list of T cell receptor beta chains from one sample in a study of blood T cell repertoires in COVID-19. Only in-frame clones appear in the TCRdb table, and some are missing; sequencing was by immunoSEQ multiplex PCR. The sample lists approximately 250,000 clones; 70% to 90% were seen once. The sequencing input was peripheral blood. The origin of the receptors is a woman between 65 and 79 years old with COVID-19, enrolled during active disease. CDR3s include the opening cysteine and the closing phenylalanine or tryptophan. The order of the fields is V gene, clone size, D gene, J gene, CDR3 protein, CDR3 DNA. A D gene is named only where the DNA matches it firmly. Expanded clones are given a class, and other clones once, few, many or no size at all.

V: TRBV19; size: -; D: TRBD1; J: TRBJ1-5; CDR3: CASTFIGTGGYSNQPQHF; DNA: TGTGCCAGTACCTTCATCGGGACAGGGGGTTATAGCAATCAGCCCCAGCATTTT
V: TRBV13; size: few; D: -; J: TRBJ2-2; CDR3: CASSPSDLNTGELFF; DNA: TGTGCCAGCAGCCCGTCGGACTTGAACACCGGGGAGCTGTTTTTT
V: TRBV28; size: once; D: -; J: TRBJ1-3; CDR3: CASSLGASGNTIYF; DNA: TGTGCCAGCAGCTTGGGGGCGAGTGGAAACACCATATATTTT
V: TRBV28; size: -; D: -; J: TRBJ2-7; CDR3: CASSLLLTSWEQYF; DNA: TGTGCCAGCAGCCTCCTATTGACATCGTGGGAGCAGTACTTC
V: TRBV7-2; size: -; D: TRBD2; J: TRBJ2-7; CDR3: CASSLRLAGGNYEQYF; DNA: TGTGCCAGCAGCTTAAGGCTAGCGGGGGGTAACTACGAGCAGTACTTC
V: TRBV27; size: -; D: TRBD1; J: TRBJ1-1; CDR3: CASSLLGGGTEAFF; DNA: TGTGCCAGCAGTTTATTAGGGGGCGGAACTGAAGCTTTCTTT
V: TRBV7-9; size: -; D: -; J: TRBJ1-3; CDR3: CASRTRDSGNTIYF; DNA: TGTGCCAGCAGGACACGGGACTCTGGAAACACCATATATTTT
V: TRBV19; size: few; D: -; J: TRBJ2-6; CDR3: CASINTGANVLTF; DNA: TGTGCCAGTATTAATACTGGGGCCAACGTCCTGACTTTC
V: TRBV9; size: -; D: TRBD1; J: TRBJ1-1; CDR3: CASSEGTDTEAFF; DNA: TGTGCCAGCAGCGAAGGGACAGACACTGAAGCTTTCTTT
V: TRBV5-1; size: -; D: -; J: TRBJ1-2; CDR3: CASSLGRLISDGYTF; DNA: TGCGCCAGCAGCTTGGGCAGGCTTATATCTGACGGCTACACCTTC
V: TRBV19; size: -; D: -; J: TRBJ1-5; CDR3: CASSIVARAEDQPQHF; DNA: TGTGCCAGTAGTATAGTCGCCAGGGCCGAGGATCAGCCCCAGCATTTT
V: TRBV6-6; size: -; D: -; J: TRBJ2-5; CDR3: CASSYSTSRLEYF; DNA: TGTGCCAGCAGTTACTCAACTAGTCGATTAGAGTACTTC
V: TRBV10-3; size: -; D: -; J: TRBJ2-7; CDR3: CAISKEGREQYF; DNA: TGTGCCATCAGTAAAGAGGGCCGGGAGCAGTACTTC
V: TRBV7-2; size: once; D: -; J: TRBJ2-3; CDR3: CASSSGTFTDTQYF; DNA: TGTGCCAGCAGCTCCGGGACTTTCACAGATACGCAGTATTTT
V: TRBV28; size: -; D: -; J: TRBJ2-1; CDR3: CASSWRSGNEQFF; DNA: TGTGCCAGCAGTTGGCGCAGCGGGAATGAGCAGTTCTTC
V: TRBV5-1; size: few; D: -; J: TRBJ1-3; CDR3: CASSLAPDSGNTIYF; DNA: TGCGCCAGCAGCTTGGCGCCAGACTCTGGAAACACCATATATTTT
V: TRBV7-3; size: -; D: TRBD2; J: TRBJ2-1; CDR3: CASSLGAGSSYNEQFF; DNA: TGTGCCAGCAGCTTAGGAGCGGGGAGCTCCTACAATGAGCAGTTCTTC
V: TRBV30; size: -; D: TRBD1; J: TRBJ1-4; CDR3: CALTGGREKLFF; DNA: TGTGCCTTGACAGGGGGGCGAGAAAAACTGTTTTTT
V: TRBV18; size: -; D: -; J: TRBJ2-7; CDR3: CASSPPGPGPEQYF; DNA: TGTGCCAGCTCACCACCGGGTCCAGGTCCCGAGCAGTACTTC
V: TRBV24-1; size: -; D: -; J: TRBJ2-4; CDR3: CATSGRGDIQYF; DNA: TGTGCCACCTCTGGGAGGGGGGACATTCAGTACTTC
V: TRBV7-2; size: -; D: TRBD2; J: TRBJ2-7; CDR3: CASSARRGSPYEQYF; DNA: TGTGCCAGCAGCGCGCGGCGGGGGTCCCCCTACGAGCAGTACTTC
V: TRBV20-1; size: few; D: -; J: TRBJ1-1; CDR3: CSARGQNEAFF; DNA: TGCAGTGCTAGAGGGCAGAATGAAGCTTTCTTT
V: TRBV5-8; size: -; D: -; J: TRBJ2-1; CDR3: CASPGGSEQFF; DNA: TGTGCCAGCCCTGGGGGCAGTGAGCAGTTCTTC
V: TRBV2; size: -; D: -; J: TRBJ1-6; CDR3: CASSGSSSYNSPLHF; DNA: TGTGCCAGCAGTGGATCGAGCTCCTATAATTCACCCCTCCACTTT
V: TRBV3-1/TRBV3-2; size: -; D: -; J: TRBJ2-5; CDR3: CASSQDSPTSTQYF; DNA: TGTGCCAGCAGCCAAGACTCCCCCACTAGCACCCAGTACTTC
V: TRBV2; size: -; D: TRBD1; J: TRBJ1-5; CDR3: CASSEAPGQGAVDQPQHF; DNA: TGTGCCAGCAGTGAAGCGCCCGGACAGGGGGCTGTGGATCAGCCCCAGCATTTT
V: TRBV27; size: -; D: TRBD1; J: TRBJ1-2; CDR3: CASSPTGGLYGYTF; DNA: TGTGCCAGCAGTCCGACAGGGGGCCTCTATGGCTACACCTTC
V: TRBV6-1; size: -; D: -; J: TRBJ1-6; CDR3: CASSEGVTVPPLHF; DNA: TGTGCCAGCAGTGAAGGGGTGACAGTACCACCCCTCCACTTT
V: TRBV30; size: -; D: TRBD2; J: TRBJ2-1; CDR3: CAWSGRGTNEQFF; DNA: TGTGCCTGGAGTGGGCGGGGGACCAATGAGCAGTTCTTC
V: TRBV6-5; size: -; D: -; J: TRBJ2-7; CDR3: CASSFSGQGPYEQYF; DNA: TGTGCCAGCAGTTTCTCGGGCCAGGGTCCCTACGAGCAGTACTTC
V: TRBV12-3/TRBV12-4; size: -; D: -; J: TRBJ2-1; CDR3: CASSFSSSHEQFF; DNA: TGTGCCAGCAGTTTTTCCTCCTCCCATGAGCAGTTCTTC
V: TRBV4-1; size: -; D: -; J: TRBJ1-5; CDR3: CASSQRYTGGGFNQPQHF; DNA: TGCGCCAGCAGCCAGAGGTATACCGGGGGGGGCTTTAATCAGCCCCAGCATTTT
V: TRBV29-1; size: -; D: TRBD2; J: TRBJ2-1; CDR3: CSVVVWTSGVSSYNEQFF; DNA: TGCAGCGTTGTGGTGTGGACTAGCGGGGTGAGCTCCTACAATGAGCAGTTCTTC
V: TRBV6-2/TRBV6-3; size: -; D: -; J: TRBJ1-4; CDR3: CASSYSQKSTNEKLFF; DNA: TGTGCCAGCAGTTACTCCCAGAAATCAACTAATGAAAAACTGTTTTTT
V: TRBV11-2; size: -; D: TRBD2; J: TRBJ2-2; CDR3: CASSATSGGTGELFF; DNA: TGTGCCAGCAGCGCGACTAGCGGGGGTACCGGGGAGCTGTTTTTT
V: TRBV19; size: -; D: -; J: TRBJ1-1; CDR3: CASSISRGSYEAFF; DNA: TGTGCCAGTAGTATCTCCCGGGGGTCATATGAAGCTTTCTTT
V: TRBV3-1/TRBV3-2; size: -; D: -; J: TRBJ1-5; CDR3: CASSQGLNQPQHF; DNA: TGTGCCAGCAGCCAAGGGCTGAATCAGCCCCAGCATTTT
V: TRBV11-3; size: once; D: -; J: TRBJ2-7; CDR3: CASIRNSWGPTYEQYF; DNA: TGTGCCAGCATCCGCAACTCTTGGGGCCCCACCTACGAGCAGTACTTC
V: TRBV4-1; size: -; D: -; J: TRBJ1-2; CDR3: CASSQDRQREIHGYTF; DNA: TGCGCCAGCAGCCAAGATAGGCAAAGGGAGATCCATGGCTACACCTTC
V: TRBV3-1/TRBV3-2; size: -; D: -; J: TRBJ1-2; CDR3: CASSQDVGYGYTF; DNA: TGTGCCAGCAGCCAAGATGTCGGCTATGGCTACACCTTC
V: TRBV7-2; size: -; D: -; J: TRBJ2-2; CDR3: CASSFRNTGELFF; DNA: TGTGCCAGCAGCTTCCGGAACACCGGGGAGCTGTTTTTT
V: TRBV27; size: -; D: TRBD1; J: TRBJ1-5; CDR3: CASTSGQGSYQPQHF; DNA: TGTGCCAGCACGAGTGGACAGGGGTCATATCAGCCCCAGCATTTT
V: TRBV2; size: -; D: TRBD1; J: TRBJ1-4; CDR3: CASSFGTGGEKLFF; DNA: TGTGCCAGCAGTTTCGGGACAGGGGGTGAAAAACTGTTTTTT
V: TRBV9; size: once; D: TRBD2; J: TRBJ2-1; CDR3: CASSVVGSGGAGQFF; DNA: TGTGCCAGCAGCGTAGTTGGTAGCGGGGGGGCCGGGCAGTTCTTC
V: TRBV6-4; size: -; D: TRBD2; J: TRBJ2-1; CDR3: CASSDATSGVVEQFF; DNA: TGTGCCAGCAGTGACGCGACTAGCGGGGTGGTTGAGCAGTTCTTC
V: TRBV19; size: -; D: -; J: TRBJ1-4; CDR3: CASSMDSEKLFF; DNA: TGTGCCAGTAGTATGGACAGTGAAAAACTGTTTTTT
V: TRBV3-1/TRBV3-2; size: -; D: TRBD1; J: TRBJ1-6; CDR3: CASSQGTGNSPLHF; DNA: TGTGCCAGCAGCCAAGGGACAGGGAATTCACCCCTCCACTTT
V: TRBV19; size: -; D: TRBD1; J: TRBJ1-2; CDR3: CASSTFTGGLNYGYTF; DNA: TGTGCCAGTAGTACTTTCACAGGGGGACTAAACTATGGCTACACCTTC
V: TRBV30; size: -; D: -; J: TRBJ1-1; CDR3: CAWSGEGSRGAFF; DNA: TGTGCCTGGAGTGGGGAGGGCAGCCGAGGAGCTTTCTTT
V: TRBV2; size: -; D: -; J: TRBJ2-7; CDR3: CASKSGAGASEQYF; DNA: TGTGCCAGCAAGAGCGGGGCGGGGGCCAGCGAGCAGTACTTC